The clone carrying this TCR beta chain was seen at least ten times. These data originate in a study of low-dose radiotherapy and immunotherapy resistance in tumors. Background on the study: A total of 13 Gy over 26 weeks was given to Cohort 2 as 1 Gy per fraction every two weeks. Cyclophosphamide was given intravenously at 200 mg/m2 every two weeks, and each dose came one day before radiation and immunotherapy.

Germline V gene sequence: CDR1 SGHDT, CDR2 YYEEEE. Trimming at V came to 4 bases and at J to 6 bases, leaving 12 bases not matched to a gene. This CDR3 has 15 amino acids. The sample's time point: before trial treatment. Low-dose radiotherapy and low-dose cyclophosphamide, together with aspirin, ipilimumab and nivolumab, were given to donors. Eligibility required advanced solid tumors lacking tumor-infiltrating lymphocytes. Both TCRalpha and TCRbeta chains were reverse transcribed with V-gene-specific primers. A constant-region primer paired with the V-primer adapter amplified TCRs over about 19 PCR cycles. TCRdb reprocessed the reads with MiXCR, giving one entry per CDR3 protein. This table has tens of thousands of distinct CDR3 sequences, 18% appearing once.

The material was PBMCs, obtained before treatment. The source is a male donor with prostate cancer. The gene calls are TRBV5-6 and TRBJ1-1; 7 bases match TRBD1. The chain's CDR3 is CASSRQGFGSAEAFF. CDR3 bases: TGTGCCAGCAGCCGACAGGGTTTCGGGTCCGCTGAAGCTTTCTTT.